The next 25 T cell receptor beta chains were all read from a single sample in a study of monozygotic twins with inflammatory bowel disease. With the 5' RACE reads reprocessed, TCRdb shows one record per CDR3 protein and no DNA. Its table lists 400,000 to 500,000 distinct CDR3 sequences. The sample consisted of blood. Receptors were obtained from a human donor with ulcerative colitis or Crohn's disease, or a healthy co-twin of an affected twin (not recorded which).

This chain joins TRBV5-1 and TRBJ2-7; absent DNA, TCRdb's TRBD1 call cannot be checked. The CDR3 consists of 14 residues. Germline V gene sequence: CDR1 SGHRS, CDR2 YFSETQ. This CDR3 is CASSSWDTDYEQYF.

V is TRBV3-1 and J is TRBJ2-2; the TCRdb call, TRBD1, lacks DNA for checking. Per the germline V gene, CDR1 is LGHDT and CDR2 is YNNKEL (reference sequence). The CDR3 has 15 amino acids. The CDR3 reads CASSNTGGGTGELFF. The variable domain in full, with the rest retrieved from reference TRBV3-1 and TRBJ2-2, is DTAVSQTPKYLVTQMGNDKSIKCEQNLGHDTMYWYKQDSKKFLKIMFSYNNKELIINETVPNRFSPKSPDKAHLNLHINSLELGDSAVYFCASSNTGGGTGELFFGEGSRLTVL.

Here the CDR3 reads CSAEGQGRLEGTDEQFF. The chain combines TRBV20-1 with TRBJ2-1; TCRdb's D call, TRBD2, is unchecked because there is no DNA. CDR1 and CDR2 from the germline V gene are DFQATT and SNEGSKA (reference sequence). The CDR3 length is 17 residues.

The chain employs TRBV29-1 and TRBJ2-5; without DNA, the TCRdb call of TRBD1 cannot be checked. The length of the CDR3 is 13 residues. Germline lookup yields CDR1 SQVTM and CDR2 ANQGSEA. CDR3 region: CSVRDRGTETQYF.

The gene calls are TRBV5-1 and TRBJ1-2. The CDR3 covers 13 residues. CDR1 is SGHRS, CDR2 YFSETQ, per germline. The CDR3 loop is CASSFTHGLGYTF.

V and J are TRBV15 and TRBJ1-1; there is no DNA to check the TCRdb D call of TRBD1. Germline V gene lookup returns CDR1 LNHNV and CDR2 YYDKDF (reference sequence). This CDR3 has 15 residues. The CDR3 protein is CATSRGGAMNTEAFF.

This chain uses TRBV4-2 with TRBJ2-5; TCRdb's D call, TRBD2, is unchecked because there is no DNA. The CDR3 extends over 17 amino acids. The germline V gene encodes CDR1 LGHNA and CDR2 YNFKEQ. The CDR3: CASSQGPRLADTETQYF.

This chain joins TRBV28 and TRBJ2-7; the D gene TCRdb calls, TRBD1, cannot be checked with no DNA. CDR3 length equals 14 residues. The V gene's germline CDR1 is MDHEN and CDR2 SYDVKM. CDR3 in amino acids: CASSSAGQGYEQYF.

The chain has TRBV5-1 and TRBJ1-5. The CDR3 extends over 16 amino acids. CDR1 is SGHRS and CDR2 is YFSETQ in the germline V gene. CDR3 region: CASSLGGSYSNQPQHF.

This chain links TRBV12-3 or TRBV12-4 with TRBJ1-5. There are 15 residues in the CDR3. The chain's CDR3 is CASSLGLGDNQPQHF.

V gene TRBV6-1 combines with J gene TRBJ1-2. This CDR3 region has 12 residues. Germline-derived CDR1 and CDR2 are MNHNS and SASEGT. The CDR3 loop reads CASSEHRNGYTF.

CDR3 sequence reads: CASARRTGEKLFF. J is TRBJ1-4 and V is TRBV2; as DNA is missing, the TRBD1 call by TCRdb cannot be tested. Germline CDR1 and CDR2: SNHLY and FYNNEI. This CDR3 is 13 amino acids long.

The rearrangement links TRBV2 to TRBJ1-2. Germline assignment: CDR1 SNHLY and CDR2 FYNNEI. This CDR3 is built from 13 residues. This CDR3 reads CASSGNLNYGYTF.

This chain uses TRBV11-2 with TRBJ1-2. This CDR3 spans 15 amino acids. Germline CDR1 and CDR2: SGHAT and FQNNGV. CDR3 sequence: CASSLSNRPNYGYTF. The variable domain in full, with the rest retrieved from reference TRBV11-2 and TRBJ1-2, is EAGVAQSPRYKIIEKRQSVAFWCNPISGHATLYWYQQILGQGPKLLIQFQNNGVVDDSQLPKDRFSAERLKGVDSTLKIQPAKLEDSAVYLCASSLSNRPNYGYTFGSGTRLTVV.

V is TRBV18 and J is TRBJ2-1. This CDR3 contains 15 residues. Germline CDR1 is KGHSH and CDR2 is LQKENI. This CDR3 reads CASSLAVGSYNEQFF.

This CDR3 reads CASSLGDTRAKNIQYF. The chain couples TRBV7-2 to TRBJ2-4; TCRdb's D call, TRBD1, is unchecked because there is no DNA. Germline V gene data show CDR1 as SGHTA and CDR2 as FQGNSA. The CDR3 has 16 residues.

The V gene is TRBV19, the J gene TRBJ1-6; without DNA, the TCRdb call of TRBD1 cannot be checked. Germline CDR1 is LNHDA and CDR2 is SQIVND (reference sequence). The CDR3 is 13 amino acids. CDR3 protein: CATGTGGNSPLHF. The full variable domain, in which reference TRBV19 and TRBJ1-6 provide the parts outside the CDR3, is DGGITQSPKYLFRKEGQNVTLSCEQNLNHDAMYWYRQDPGQGLRLIYYSQIVNDFQKGDIAEGYSVSREKKESFPLTVTSAQKNPTAFYLCATGTGGNSPLHFGNGTRLTVT.

V and J are TRBV20-1 and TRBJ2-1; TCRdb gives TRBD2 as the D gene, but with no DNA this cannot be confirmed. The CDR3 runs 18 residues. Germline V lookup: CDR1 DFQATT, CDR2 SNEGSKA (reference sequence). CDR3 loop: CSARSSRPSASSYNEQFF.

The chain carries TRBV15 and TRBJ1-3; with no DNA, the TCRdb D assignment of TRBD1 cannot be verified. Germline CDR1 reads LNHNV; CDR2 reads YYDKDF (reference sequence). The CDR3 is 15 residues long. The CDR3 region is CATSPTGAGGNTIYF.

The rearrangement links TRBV20-1 to TRBJ2-2; TCRdb's D gene call, TRBD2, goes unchecked for lack of DNA. Germline V gene data show CDR1 as DFQATT and CDR2 as SNEGSKA (reference sequence). This CDR3 is built from 15 residues. CDR3 region: CSARGDSDPIGELFF.

V is TRBV6-2 or TRBV6-3 and J is TRBJ2-7; TCRdb designates TRBD1, a call that cannot be tested without DNA. The CDR3 length is 13 residues. The germline gives CDR1 MNHEY, CDR2 SVGEGT. The CDR3 sequence is CATKPTGAGEQYF.

The chain uses TRBV6-2 or TRBV6-3 and TRBJ1-2. Germline CDR1 MNHEY, CDR2 SVGEGT. This CDR3 region has 15 residues. The CDR3 sequence is CASSYSINRFHGYTF.

The V and J genes are TRBV5-6 and TRBJ2-2; the D call of TRBD2 rests on TCRdb alone, since no DNA is present to check it. Germline V gives CDR1 SGHDT, CDR2 YYEEEE. The CDR3 extends over 16 amino acids. CDR3 sequence: CASSGGTSGSRGELFF. Filled out from reference TRBV5-6 and TRBJ2-2, the complete variable domain reads DAGVTQSPTHLIKTRGQQVTLRCSPKSGHDTVSWYQQALGQGPQFIFQYYEEEERQRGNFPDRFSGHQFPNYSSELNVNALLLGDSALYLCASSGGTSGSRGELFFGEGSRLTVL.

This chain joins TRBV5-1 and TRBJ2-1. The CDR3 is 17 residues long. The germline CDR1 and CDR2 sequences are SGHRS and YFSETQ. The CDR3 reads CASSLAQDRFSYNEQFF.

The chain recombines TRBV5-1 with TRBJ1-4; TCRdb's D call of TRBD1 is untestable without DNA. This CDR3 is 15 amino acids long. CDR1 SGHRS and CDR2 YFSETQ come from the germline V gene. The chain's CDR3 is CASRGQGATNEKLFF.